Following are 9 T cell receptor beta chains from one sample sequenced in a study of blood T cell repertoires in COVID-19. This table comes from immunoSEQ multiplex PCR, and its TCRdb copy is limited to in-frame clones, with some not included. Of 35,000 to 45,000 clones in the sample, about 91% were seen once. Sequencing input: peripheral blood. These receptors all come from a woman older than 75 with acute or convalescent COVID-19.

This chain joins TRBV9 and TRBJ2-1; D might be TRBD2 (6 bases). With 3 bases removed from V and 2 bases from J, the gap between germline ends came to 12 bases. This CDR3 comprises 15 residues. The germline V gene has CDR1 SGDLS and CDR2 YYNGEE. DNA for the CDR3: TGTGCCAGCAGCGCAACGGGGGATCCCTACAATGAGCAGTTCTTC. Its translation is CASSATGDPYNEQFF. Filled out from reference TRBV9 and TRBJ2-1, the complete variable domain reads DSGVTQTPKHLITATGQRVTLRCSPRSGDLSVYWYQQSLDQGLQFLIQYYNGEERAKGNILERFSAQQFPDLHSELNLSSLELGDSALYFCASSATGDPYNEQFFGPGTRLTVL.

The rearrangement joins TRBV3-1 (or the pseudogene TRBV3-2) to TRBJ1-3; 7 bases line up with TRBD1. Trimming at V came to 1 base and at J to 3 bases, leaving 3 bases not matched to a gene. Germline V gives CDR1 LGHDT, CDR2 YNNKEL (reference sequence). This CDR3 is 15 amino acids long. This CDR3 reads CASSQGTGRGNTIYF. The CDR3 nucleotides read TGTGCCAGCAGCCAAGGGACAGGACGTGGAAACACCATATATTTT.

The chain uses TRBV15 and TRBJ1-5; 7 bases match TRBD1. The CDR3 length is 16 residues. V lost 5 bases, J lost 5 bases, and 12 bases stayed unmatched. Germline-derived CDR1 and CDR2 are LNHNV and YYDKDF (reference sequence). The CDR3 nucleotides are TGTGCCACCAGCTCATACAGGGGAGAGGTTGATCAGCCCCAGCATTTT. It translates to CATSSYRGEVDQPQHF.

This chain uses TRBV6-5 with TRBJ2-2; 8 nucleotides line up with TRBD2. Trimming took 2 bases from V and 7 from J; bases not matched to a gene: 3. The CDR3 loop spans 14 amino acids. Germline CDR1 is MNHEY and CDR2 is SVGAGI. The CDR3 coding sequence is TGTGCCAGCAGTTACAGGAGCGGGGGCGGGGAGCTGTTTTTT. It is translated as CASSYRSGGGELFF.

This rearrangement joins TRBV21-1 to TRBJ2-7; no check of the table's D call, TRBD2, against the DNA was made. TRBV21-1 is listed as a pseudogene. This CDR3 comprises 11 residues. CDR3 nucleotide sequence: TGTGCCAGCAGCAAAGCCCGGGATTTGTACTTC. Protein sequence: CASSKARDLYF.

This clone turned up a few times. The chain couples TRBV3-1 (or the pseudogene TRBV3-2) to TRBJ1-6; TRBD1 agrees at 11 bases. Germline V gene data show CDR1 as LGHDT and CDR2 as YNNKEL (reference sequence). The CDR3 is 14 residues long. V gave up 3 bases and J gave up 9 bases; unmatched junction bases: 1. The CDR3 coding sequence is TGTGCCAGCAGCCAGGGACAGGGGGGTTCACCCCTCCACTTT. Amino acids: CASSQGQGGSPLHF.

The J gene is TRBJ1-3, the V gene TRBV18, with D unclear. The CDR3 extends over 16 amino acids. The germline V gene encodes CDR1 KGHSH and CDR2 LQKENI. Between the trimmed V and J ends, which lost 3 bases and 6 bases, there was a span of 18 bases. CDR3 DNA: TGTGCCAGCTCACCGCGGACTCTCGGGATCGAAAACACCATATATTTT. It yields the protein CASSPRTLGIENTIYF.

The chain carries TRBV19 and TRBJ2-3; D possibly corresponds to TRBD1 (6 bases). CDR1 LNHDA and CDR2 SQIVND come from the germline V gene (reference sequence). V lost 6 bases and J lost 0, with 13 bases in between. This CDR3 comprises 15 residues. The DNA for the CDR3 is TGTGCCAGTAGGGTTGGGACACGAAGCACAGATACGCAGTATTTT. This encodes CASRVGTRSTDTQYF.

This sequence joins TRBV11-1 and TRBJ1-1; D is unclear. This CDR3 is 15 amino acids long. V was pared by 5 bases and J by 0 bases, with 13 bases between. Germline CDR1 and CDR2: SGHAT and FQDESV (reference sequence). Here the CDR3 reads CASSHRTGMNTEAFF. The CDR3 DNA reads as TGTGCCAGCAGCCATAGGACTGGTATGAACACTGAAGCTTTCTTT.